This T cell receptor (beta chain) was identified in a study of cytomegalovirus exposure and HLA in healthy donors. V was clipped by 3 bases and J by 5 bases; unmatched bases: 4. This CDR3 is 14 amino acids long. CDR1 and CDR2 (germline): LNHDA, SQIVND (reference sequence). Primers for the PCR totalled 60 Vbeta and 13 Jbeta. Profiling relied on immunoSEQ multiplex PCR, and the TCRdb table lists in-frame clones only, not all of them. Here the sample spans 65,000 to 75,000 clones, around 74% being singletons. Sequenced input: PBMCs. This receptor was identified in a woman aged 60 to 75 in good health and CMV-seropositive. The chain links TRBV19 to TRBJ2-5, with 9 bases that match TRBD2. For the CDR3, the DNA is TGTGCCAGTAGTATCGGTAGCGGGGGTGAGACCCAGTACTTC. Protein product: CASSIGSGGETQYF.